Listed here are 30 T cell receptor beta chains from one sample, sequenced in a study of T cell repertoires in cytomegalovirus infection. No antigens are known for them. From the reads, TCRdb called clonotypes with MiXCR, one entry per CDR3 protein. The data show 450,000 to 650,000 distinct CDR3 sequences, roughly 43% seen once. This specimen consisted of cultured PBMCs, obtained from culture after CMV antigen stimulation. All receptors derive from a human donor in good health (CMV status not recorded). Some clones in this sample may be carry-over from other donors' samples.

This clonotype showed up just a few times. The chain recombines TRBV6-5 with TRBJ2-7; unclear D gene. V was trimmed by 4 bases and J by 2 bases, leaving 12 bases between them. The CDR3 consists of 14 residues. Per germline, CDR1 MNHEY and CDR2 SVGAGI. The CDR3 DNA sequence: TGTGCCAGCAGTTCCAAACACGGAACCTACGAGCAGTACTTC. Translating gives CASSSKHGTYEQYF.

V usage is TRBV6-5 and J usage is TRBJ1-3; D is unclear. Looked up from germline, CDR1 is MNHEY and CDR2 is SVGAGI. The CDR3 is made up of 17 amino acids. The ends were cut back, 5 bases at V and 4 bases at J, with 21 bases in the middle. CDR3 DNA: TGTGCCAGCAGTCCTATATTAACGGGGTCTATGGGAAACACCATATATTTT. This encodes CASSPILTGSMGNTIYF.

This clonotype was found a few times. CDR3 sequence: CSARKAGGDTEAFF. The DNA of the CDR3 is TGCAGTGCCAGGAAAGCAGGGGGGGACACTGAAGCTTTCTTT. The chain joins TRBV20-1 to TRBJ1-1; 7 nucleotides line up with TRBD1. CDR3 length: 14 residues. V lost 6 bases and J lost 3; bases outside the gene matches: 10. Germline V gene data show CDR1 as DFQATT and CDR2 as SNEGSKA (reference sequence).

The chain uses TRBV2 and TRBJ1-2; D gene unclear. Germline V lookup: CDR1 SNHLY, CDR2 FYNNEI. The V end was cut by 4 bases, the J end by 2 bases, with 17 bases between. This CDR3 comprises 16 residues. In DNA, the CDR3 is TGTGCCAGCAGTGGTAGTTACTCGGACGGAAACTATGGCTACACCTTC. Translating gives CASSGSYSDGNYGYTF. The whole variable domain, remainder taken from reference TRBV2 and TRBJ1-2, is EPEVTQTPSHQVTQMGQEVILRCVPISNHLYFYWYRQILGQKVEFLVSFYNNEISEKSEIFDDQFSVERPDGSNFTLKIRSTKLEDSAMYFCASSGSYSDGNYGYTFGSGTRLTVV.

V and J are TRBV6-1 and TRBJ1-5; TRBD1 matches 7 bases. Germline CDR1 is MNHNS and CDR2 is SASEGT. V was pared by 9 bases and J by 3 bases, with 2 bases of the junction left unmatched. This CDR3 region has 12 residues. The DNA of the CDR3 is TGTGCCAGTGGGACAGCCAATCAGCCCCAGCATTTT. Translation gives CASGTANQPQHF.

The rearrangement joins TRBV5-1 to TRBJ2-1, with 8 bases lining up with TRBD2. From germline, CDR1 is SGHRS and CDR2 YFSETQ. V lost 2 bases and J lost 7; bases outside the gene matches: 11. CDR3 length: 16 amino acids. The CDR3 here is CASSLQAGGLANEQFF. As DNA, the CDR3 is TGCGCCAGCAGCTTACAGGCGGGGGGCCTAGCAAATGAGCAGTTCTTC.

This clonotype was counted ten times or more. The V gene is TRBV18, the J gene TRBJ2-1; 9 nucleotides line up with TRBD2. Trimming at V came to 4 bases and at J to 4 bases, leaving 5 bases not matched to a gene. Per the germline V gene, CDR1 is KGHSH and CDR2 is LQKENI. This CDR3 has 15 residues. CDR3 region: CASSLLAGEYNEQFF. The CDR3 DNA is TGTGCCAGCTCACTCTTAGCGGGAGAATACAATGAGCAGTTCTTC.

This clonotype has more than one count but fewer than ten. This chain uses TRBV12-3 or TRBV12-4 with TRBJ1-2; no reliable D call. CDR3 length equals 16 residues. V lost 5 bases to trimming and J lost 0 bases, with 16 bases between them. CDR3 bases: TGTGCCAGCAGTCCCACCCGTGGAAGAGCTAACTATGGCTACACCTTC. Its translation: CASSPTRGRANYGYTF.

The V gene is TRBV5-6, the J gene TRBJ1-2; D uncertain. From germline, CDR1 is SGHDT and CDR2 YYEEEE. V lost 1 base and J 6 bases, leaving 16 bases between the germline ends. The CDR3 totals 15 residues. CDR3 nucleotides: TGTGCCAGCAGCTTGTTGGGCAGACAACGGGATGGCTACACCTTC. Translation gives CASSLLGRQRDGYTF.

A note on this clonotype: At one of its ends the junction is not consistent with the germline gene, which may arise from a read error. The genes are TRBV7-2 and TRBJ1-3, with 8 nucleotides matching TRBD1. The germline V gene encodes CDR1 SGHTA and CDR2 FQGNSA. This CDR3 contains 12 residues. CDR3 in DNA: TGTGCCAGCAGCTCCCGGACAGGGTGGCCCAATTTT. Protein sequence: CASSSRTGWPNF. Full variable domain (outside the CDR3, taken from reference TRBV7-2 and TRBJ1-3): GAGVSQSPSNKVTEKGKDVELRCDPISGHTALYWYRQSLGQGLEFLIYFQGNSAPDKSGLPSDRFSAERTGGSVSTLTIQRTQQEDSAVYLCASSSRTGWPNFGEGSWLTVV.

This sequence joins TRBV7-2 and TRBJ1-6; D is undetermined. The length of the CDR3 is 13 residues. With 1 base removed from V and 7 bases from J, the gap between germline ends came to 5 bases. From germline, CDR1 is SGHTA and CDR2 FQGNSA. The CDR3 sequence is CASSLVMNSPLHF. Written as DNA, the CDR3 is TGTGCCAGCAGCTTAGTCATGAATTCACCCCTCCACTTT.

The V and J genes are TRBV7-2 and TRBJ2-7; 11 positions match TRBD2. V lost 8 bases, J lost 8 bases, and 17 bases stayed unmatched. Germline values: CDR1 SGHTA, CDR2 FQGNSA. The CDR3 is made up of 16 amino acids. The CDR3 reads CASCWGTSGSLYKQYF. DNA of the CDR3: TGTGCCAGCTGTTGGGGAACTAGCGGGAGTTTATACAAGCAGTACTTC.

The chain recombines TRBV6-6 with TRBJ1-1; D call uncertain. V shed 6 bases and J shed 1 base, with 12 bases lying between them. The germline gives CDR1 MNHNY, CDR2 SVGAGI (reference sequence). This CDR3 contains 14 residues. DNA for the CDR3: TGTGCCAGCAGCCCCGCTGAGACGAACACTGAAGCTTTCTTT. Protein product: CASSPAETNTEAFF.

This clonotype was detected a few times. This chain links TRBV7-6 with TRBJ2-1, with 11 nucleotides matching TRBD2. J lost 8 bases, V lost 0 bases, and 9 bases had no gene match. This CDR3 has 17 residues. Germline CDR1 is SGHVS and CDR2 is FNYEAQ. CDR3 in amino acids: CASSLALAGGQYDEQFF. CDR3 coding DNA: TGTGCCAGCAGCTTAGCCTTAGCGGGGGGGCAATATGATGAGCAGTTCTTC.

This clonotype has just a few counts. The chain links TRBV5-4 to TRBJ1-1, with D maybe TRBD1 (5 bases). Trimming removed 4 bases from V and 6 bases from J, with 19 bases in between. The CDR3 runs 15 residues. Looked up from germline, CDR1 is SGHNT and CDR2 is YYREEE (reference sequence). The DNA of the CDR3 is TGTGCCAGCAGCCGGGGGAGGGGAGAATACCCTGAAGCTTTCTTT. It encodes CASSRGRGEYPEAFF. Using reference TRBV5-4 and TRBJ1-1 for the parts outside the CDR3, the full variable domain is ETGVTQSPTHLIKTRGQQVTLRCSSQSGHNTVSWYQQALGQGPQFIFQYYREEENGRGNFPPRFSGLQFPNYSSELNVNALELDDSALYLCASSRGRGEYPEAFFGQGTRLTVV.

V usage is TRBV24-1 and J usage is TRBJ2-2, with D hard to call. The V gene lost 7 bases and the J gene lost 2 bases, with 7 bases spanning the gap. Germline V gene data show CDR1 as KGHDR and CDR2 as SFDVKD. This CDR3 is 13 amino acids long. CDR3 coding DNA: TGTGCCACCAGATCCGATAACACCGGGGAGCTGTTTTTT. Translating gives CATRSDNTGELFF.

This clonotype has only a few counts. The J gene is TRBJ2-1, the V gene TRBV12-3 or TRBV12-4; D may be TRBD2 (6 bases). Trimming removed 6 bases from V and 4 bases from J, with 16 bases in between. There are 15 residues in the CDR3. The CDR3 region is CASRGTSQHYNEQFF. DNA of the CDR3: TGTGCCAGCAGAGGGACTTCTCAGCATTACAATGAGCAGTTCTTC.

This clonotype was found a few times. The gene calls are TRBV6-1 and TRBJ1-6; TRBD1 might be the D (6 bases). Trimming removed 7 bases from V and 9 bases from J, with 34 bases in between. This CDR3 contains 20 residues. Germline-derived CDR1 and CDR2 are MNHNS and SASEGT. Here the CDR3 reads CASTQITGPTKNWPRSPLHF. Here the CDR3 DNA reads TGTGCCAGCACCCAAATCACAGGGCCTACGAAAAATTGGCCTCGTTCACCCCTCCACTTT.

V gene TRBV12-3 or TRBV12-4 combines with J gene TRBJ2-3; D not resolved. The CDR3 is made up of 16 amino acids. V lost 5 bases and J 2 bases, leaving 17 bases between the germline ends. The CDR3 nucleotides are TGTGCCAGCAGTGCGTCCCAAACCCGGGTCACAGATACGCAGTATTTT. Its translation: CASSASQTRVTDTQYF.

A few counts support this clonotype. This chain links TRBV10-3 with TRBJ2-1, with 10 bases identical to TRBD1. V was clipped by 6 bases and J by 7 bases; unmatched bases: 9. Germline V gene sequence: CDR1 ENHRY, CDR2 SYGVKD. CDR3 length equals 15 residues. This CDR3 is CAISREDRGDNEQFF. CDR3 nucleotides: TGTGCCATCAGCAGGGAGGACAGGGGGGATAATGAGCAGTTCTTC.

The chain employs TRBV29-1 and TRBJ2-2; TRBD1 matches at 10 bases. The CDR3 sequence is 17 residues long. From germline, CDR1 is SQVTM and CDR2 ANQGSEA. Losses at the gene ends were 4 bases for V and 1 base for J; bases not matched to a gene: 9. For the CDR3, the DNA is TGCAGCGTTGGAGGAGACAGGGGGCGAGTGAACACCGGGGAGCTGTTTTTT. This codes for CSVGGDRGRVNTGELFF.

The chain recombines TRBV6-1 with TRBJ2-1; D assignment may be TRBD1 or TRBD2 (6 bases each). Trimming pared 5 bases from V and 3 bases from J, leaving 14 bases between. This CDR3 comprises 15 residues. Germline V gene data show CDR1 as MNHNS and CDR2 as SASEGT. The CDR3, as DNA: TGTGCCAGCAGTAAGAAGGGGGGCATCTACAATGAGCAGTTCTTC. It translates to CASSKKGGIYNEQFF.

This chain connects TRBV20-1 to TRBJ1-6; D unresolved. There are 13 residues in the CDR3. Trimming removed 1 base at V and 5 bases at J, with 6 bases between. Per the germline V gene, CDR1 is DFQATT and CDR2 is SNEGSKA (reference sequence). CDR3 sequence: CSARVNNNSPLHF. The CDR3 DNA reads as TGCAGTGCTAGAGTTAACAATAATTCACCCCTCCACTTT.

This chain joins TRBV7-9 and TRBJ2-5; TRBD2 aligns across 10 bases. J was trimmed by 4 bases and V by 6 bases; bases with no gene match: 8. Germline V gives CDR1 SEHNR, CDR2 FQNEAQ (reference sequence). The CDR3 spans 15 residues. The CDR3 loop reads CASSQSRTSGETQYF. In nucleotides, the CDR3 is TGTGCCAGCAGTCAAAGTCGGACTAGCGGAGAGACCCAGTACTTC.

V is TRBV7-6 and J is TRBJ2-7; TRBD2 agrees at 8 bases. V trimming: 7 bases; J trimming: 3 bases; junction bases outside the gene matches: 5. Per germline, CDR1 SGHVS and CDR2 FNYEAQ. The CDR3 sequence is 13 residues long. This CDR3 reads CASTPSGGYEQYF. For the CDR3, the DNA is TGTGCCAGCACCCCCAGCGGGGGCTACGAGCAGTACTTC.

This clonotype was observed many times. The chain's CDR3 is CASSLKPDRDGYGYTF. The DNA of the CDR3 is TGTGCCAGCAGCCTGAAGCCGGACAGGGATGGGTATGGCTACACCTTC. V usage is TRBV7-9 and J usage is TRBJ1-2; 8 bases match TRBD1. CDR1 is SEHNR, CDR2 FQNEAQ, per germline (reference sequence). CDR3 length: 16 amino acids. V lost 5 bases to trimming and J lost 5 bases; unmatched junction nucleotides: 13.

The chain links TRBV10-3 to TRBJ1-1; D is undetermined. Trimming took 4 bases from V and 2 from J, leaving 8 bases between them. The CDR3 extends over 13 amino acids. The germline V gene encodes CDR1 ENHRY and CDR2 SYGVKD. Written as DNA, the CDR3 is TGTGCCATCAGTGGCCCGGGAAACACTGAAGCTTTCTTT. It codes for CAISGPGNTEAFF.

The chain links TRBV6-2 or TRBV6-3 to TRBJ2-6, with TRBD2 identical over 7 bases. Trimming at V came to 0 bases and at J to 0 bases, leaving 5 bases not matched to a gene. This CDR3 has 18 amino acids. Germline CDR1 and CDR2: MNHEY and SVGEGT. The CDR3 bases are TGTGCCAGCAGTTACTCGGGCAGGGACTACTCTGGGGCCAACGTCCTGACTTTC. Protein product: CASSYSGRDYSGANVLTF.

This clonotype was seen once. This chain joins TRBV4-2 and TRBJ2-2; no definite D call. The germline gives CDR1 LGHNA, CDR2 YNFKEQ. The V and J ends lost 4 bases and 3 bases respectively, with 12 bases between them. CDR3 length: 15 amino acids. In nucleotides, the CDR3 is TGTGCCAGCAGCCTCCCGGTTAGGGACACCGGGGAGCTGTTTTTT. It encodes CASSLPVRDTGELFF.

This clonotype was picked up a small number of times. This chain connects TRBV7-8 to TRBJ2-5, with D tentatively TRBD2 (5 bases). The germline V and J ends were trimmed by 5 bases and 5 bases, with 15 bases remaining between them. This CDR3 spans 14 amino acids. Per germline, CDR1 SGHVS and CDR2 FQNEAQ. The DNA for the CDR3 is TGTGCCAGCAGCCCGCTGCGAGAGCGGGAGACCCAGTACTTC. Translating it yields CASSPLRERETQYF.